One sample yielded the 9 T cell receptor beta chains listed below, sequenced in a study of blood T cells in healthy people across ages (dated by TCRdb to 2015 to 2017). Receptor amplification or capture employed 5' RACE. TCRdb names Illumina HiSeq 2500 as the instrument used. A second PCR of roughly 6 to 11 cycles was performed with a sample-barcoded 5' primer and a J-beta primer mix. Through fastp at Q25 and MiXCR, TCRdb rebuilt clones from the public reads, retaining in-frame beta chains. A single entry per CDR3 protein holds the most common genes and DNA from its merged rows. A total of about 1 million distinct CDR3 sequences appear in this sample, under 45% of them only once. The ten largest make up 18% of the sample. Sample: blood. These receptors originate from an older woman in good health.

This clonotype has a handful of counts. The CDR3 coding sequence is TGTGCCACCAGTGATTTGGACAGGGTTGGCTACACCTTC. Amino acids: CATSDLDRVGYTF. The chain carries TRBV24-1 and TRBJ1-2; 7 bases are shared with TRBD1. V lost 0 bases to trimming and J lost 7 bases; unmatched junction nucleotides: 1. This CDR3 spans 13 amino acids. Germline CDR1 KGHDR, CDR2 SFDVKD.

This clonotype was recorded only once. A far larger clone is only one base removed, so a read error is likely. The V and J genes are TRBV2 and TRBJ2-5, with 7 bases fitting TRBD1. The J call may be faulty, since TRBJ2-7 better matches the DNA end. This CDR3 is 11 amino acids long. Germline values: CDR1 SNHLY, CDR2 FYNNEI. CDR3 DNA sequence: TGTGCCAGAAGACAGGGCTACGAGCAGTACTTC. The encoded protein is CARRQGYEQYF.

This rearrangement joins TRBV4-1 to TRBJ2-5; D may be TRBD1 (5 bases). Germline V gene data show CDR1 as MGHRA and CDR2 as YSYEKL. The V end was cut by 4 bases, the J end by 0 bases, with 6 bases between. CDR3 length: 13 residues. The CDR3 coding sequence is TGCGCCAGCAGCCCACAGGACCAAGAGACCCAGTACTTC. This gives the protein CASSPQDQETQYF.

There are a few counts of this clonotype. The chain joins TRBV3-1 to TRBJ1-5, with D uncertain. The ends were cut back, 3 bases at V and 5 bases at J, with 8 bases in the middle. CDR1 and CDR2 (germline): LGHDT, YNNKEL (reference sequence). This CDR3 has 13 amino acids. The CDR3, as DNA: TGTGCCAGCAGCCAGGACCCGGATCAGCCCCAGCATTTT. Its translation is CASSQDPDQPQHF.

The chain carries TRBV5-1 and TRBJ2-5; weak D call: TRBD1 (5 bases). Germline V gene sequence: CDR1 SGHRS, CDR2 YFSETQ. The CDR3 is 15 residues long. V shed 2 bases and J shed 4 bases, with 15 bases lying between them. The DNA for the CDR3 is TGCGCCAGCAGCTTAGGGGCCCCAACCGTAGAGACCCAGTACTTC. Translating it yields CASSLGAPTVETQYF.

The rearrangement uses TRBV7-8 and TRBJ2-2; D uncertain. This CDR3 is 15 amino acids long. Trimming stripped 1 base from V and 7 bases from J, with 13 bases between. Germline CDR1 is SGHVS and CDR2 is FQNEAQ. The CDR3 nucleotides are TGTGCCAGCAGCTTAGGCGGTTACGTCGGCGGGGAGCTGTTTTTT. Its translation: CASSLGGYVGGELFF.

The J gene is TRBJ2-5, the V gene TRBV29-1; TRBD2 matches 7 bases. Germline V lookup: CDR1 SQVTM, CDR2 ANQGSEA. This CDR3 region has 15 residues. V trimming: 3 bases; J trimming: 11 bases; junction bases outside the gene matches: 18. The CDR3 reads CSVEGLAVTYNEQYF. The DNA of the CDR3 is TGCAGCGTTGAGGGTCTAGCGGTGACCTACAATGAGCAGTACTTC.

The chain uses TRBV6-5 and TRBJ1-2; weak D call: TRBD1 (5 bases). With 0 bases removed from V and 8 bases from J, the gap between germline ends came to 13 bases. The CDR3 length is 14 residues. The germline V gene encodes CDR1 MNHEY and CDR2 SVGAGI. The CDR3 spells CASSYSWGLGGYTF. DNA of the CDR3: TGTGCCAGCAGTTACTCTTGGGGCCTAGGGGGCTACACCTTC.

J is TRBJ2-7 and V is TRBV4-2; D remains unclear. V shed 0 bases and J shed 4 bases, with 10 bases lying between them. The CDR3 totals 14 residues. Germline V gene lookup returns CDR1 LGHNA and CDR2 YNFKEQ. CDR3 protein: CASSQDPGLYEQYF. CDR3 nucleotides: TGTGCCAGCAGCCAAGATCCAGGTTTATACGAGCAGTACTTC.